This T cell receptor (beta chain) came from a study of PD-L1 blockade in urothelial cancer (dated by TCRdb to about 2017). For context, the study as a whole: Therapy was started in about 2014 for all patients, and atezolizumab 1,200 mg was administered intravenously every 3 weeks. About 90% of the roughly 29 patients were identified as males with urothelial cancer of bladder origin, and a prior smoking history was reported by 18 of 29 patients. An ECOG performance status of 0 or 1 was recorded for the patients, and 0 to 3 prior chemotherapy regimens had been received by the patients. Tumor samples gave a median of approximately 1,400 T cells and about a thousand unique TCRs, with a median clonality of roughly 0.088 and T cell proportion of about 0.1. The study, an exploratory multi-omic analysis, examined somatic, immune and clinical correlates of response to PD-L1 blockade with atezolizumab in urothelial cancer. TCR sequencing covered pretreatment tumor samples and matched, serially collected peripheral blood taken before and after atezolizumab treatment. Durable clinical benefit was defined as a progression-free survival longer than 6 months, and TCR features were additionally tested against progression-free survival and overall survival. Whole exome sequencing and RNA sequencing of pretreatment tumors were performed alongside TCR sequencing in the same patients. About 10 patients reached durable clinical benefit, while fewer than 25 patients did not. Pretreatment blood TCR-seq was available for about 30 patients, at least one posttreatment blood collection was obtained for around 25 patients, and tumor TCR-seq was available for around 25 patients. Five patients were excluded from tumor TCR analyses because tumors from two patients failed quality control and tumor was unavailable for three patients.

Synthetic TCR analog templates were spiked into each PCR to estimate absolute template abundance from read counts. In FFPE tumors, housekeeping genes were amplified and quantified as a way to estimate usable DNA and compute T cell fraction. TCRbeta CDR3 regions were amplified from genomic DNA with bias-controlled V and J gene primers using the immunoSEQ assay. Sequencing of rearranged TCRbeta segments was performed at approximately 20X coverage. Processing in the source paper ran as follows. Clustering was used to correct sequencing errors, and CDR3s were annotated against IMGT so that V, D and J genes could be assigned. Only productive TCRbeta rearrangements were used in downstream analyses, excluding out-of-frame or stop-codon sequences. To compute clonality, Shannon entropy was normalized by the log of the number of unique productive sequences and then subtracted from one. Fisher's exact test with Benjamini-Hochberg correction, using a cutoff of adjusted p below 0.01, was how clones that differed between time points or between blood and tumor were identified. Imported from immuneACCESS, the table was reduced by TCRdb to in-frame sequences with V and J called. These copies leave out some clones; in studies compared against another copy, an unresolved V gene accounts for under half, and the cause of the remainder is not known. The V and J calls and clone size are taken from that table; D and trimming were inferred from the DNA. The sample contains 35,000 to 40,000 clones, roughly a third of them found a single time. The ten largest clones add up to 8.5% to 10% of the sample.

V is cut by 6 bases and J by 6 bases, and the space between the germline ends is 18 bases. The CDR3 contains 15 residues, cysteine and phenylalanine counted. CDR3 DNA is the only sequence kept; it has 45 bases, read in frame from the first base. From a lookup of the germline V gene (reference sequence), CDR1 and CDR2 are LNHNV and YYDKDF. The label giving this sample's time point can be read as: pretreatment tumor sample. A cohort of approximately 31 patients with locally advanced or metastatic urothelial carcinoma, treated at Memorial Sloan Kettering on a trial protocol, was included. All tumor tissue used for sequencing was obtained before atezolizumab dosing. The Qiagen DNeasy Blood extraction kit was used to purify genomic DNA from total PBMCs and tumor samples. Results and caveats for the whole study, not just this receptor: FFPE tumor samples that were not collected immediately before treatment were used, and only one sample per patient was analyzed, so heterogeneity was possibly missed. Because of the small sample size (n ≈ 29) and the many exploratory analyses performed, the results are intended to be regarded as hypothesis-generating. The proportion of tumor-infiltrating T lymphocytes was higher in patients with durable benefit (n ≈ 25, Mann-Whitney p = 0.047). Greater expansion of tumor-associated TCR clones in peripheral blood 3 weeks after the start of treatment was observed in patients with durable benefit (n of about 24, p = 0.022).

A remark on this clone: It lacks a known antigen. No quality values exist for individual bases; no much larger clone is one base distant.

Here the chain combines TRBV15 and TRBJ2-1, with TRBD1 as a weak D call on 6 bases. The sequence was collected from a man in his 60s with urothelial cancer. The specimen comprised tumor tissue, sampled before atezolizumab (anti-PD-L1) treatment. The sequenced DNA is TGTGCCACCAGTACCTACAGGGCTAGTGGCAATGAGCAGTTCTTC. This translates into CATSTYRASGNEQFF.